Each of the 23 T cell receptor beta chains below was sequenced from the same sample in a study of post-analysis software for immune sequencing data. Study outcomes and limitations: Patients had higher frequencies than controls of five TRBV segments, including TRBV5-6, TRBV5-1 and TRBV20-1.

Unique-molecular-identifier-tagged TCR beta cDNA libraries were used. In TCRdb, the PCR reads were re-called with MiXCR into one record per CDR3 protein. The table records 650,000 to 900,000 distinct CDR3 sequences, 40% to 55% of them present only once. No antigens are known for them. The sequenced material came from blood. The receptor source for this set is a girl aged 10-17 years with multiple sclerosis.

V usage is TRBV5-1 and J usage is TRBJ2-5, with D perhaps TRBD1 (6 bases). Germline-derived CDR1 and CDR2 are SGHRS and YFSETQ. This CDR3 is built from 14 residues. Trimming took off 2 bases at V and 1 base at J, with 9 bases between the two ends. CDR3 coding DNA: TGCGCCAGCAGCTTAAAGACAGGCCAAGAGACCCAGTACTTC. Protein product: CASSLKTGQETQYF.

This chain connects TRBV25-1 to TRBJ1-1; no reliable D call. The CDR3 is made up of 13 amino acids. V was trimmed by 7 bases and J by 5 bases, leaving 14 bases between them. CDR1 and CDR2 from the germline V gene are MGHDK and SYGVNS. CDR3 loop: CASTGLGGTEAFF. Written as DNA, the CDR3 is TGTGCCAGCACTGGACTCGGAGGGACTGAAGCTTTCTTT.

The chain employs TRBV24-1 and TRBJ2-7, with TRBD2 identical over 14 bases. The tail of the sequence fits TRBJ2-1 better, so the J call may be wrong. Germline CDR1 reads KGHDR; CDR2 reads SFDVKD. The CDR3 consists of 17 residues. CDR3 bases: TGTGCCACCAGTGATCCCCAGGGACTAGCGGGGGACAATGAGCAGTTCTTC. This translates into CATSDPQGLAGDNEQFF.

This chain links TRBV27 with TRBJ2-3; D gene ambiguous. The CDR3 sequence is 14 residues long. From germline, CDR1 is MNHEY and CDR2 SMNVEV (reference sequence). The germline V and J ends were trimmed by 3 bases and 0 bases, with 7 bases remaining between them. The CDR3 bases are TGTGCCAGCAGTTTTGTGGGTAGCACAGATACGCAGTATTTT. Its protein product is CASSFVGSTDTQYF.

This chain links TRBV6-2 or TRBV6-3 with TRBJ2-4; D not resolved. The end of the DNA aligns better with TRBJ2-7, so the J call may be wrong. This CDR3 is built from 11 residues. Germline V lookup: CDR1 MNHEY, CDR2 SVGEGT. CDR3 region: CASRYGNEQYF. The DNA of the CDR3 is TGTGCCAGCAGGTACGGAAACGAGCAGTACTTC.

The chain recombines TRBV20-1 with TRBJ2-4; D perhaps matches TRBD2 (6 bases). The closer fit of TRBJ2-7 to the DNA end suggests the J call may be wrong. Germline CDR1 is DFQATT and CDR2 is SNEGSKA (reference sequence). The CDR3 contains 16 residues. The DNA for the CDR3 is TGCAGTGCTAGTCTTTACGGGGGAGTGGGACGAACCGAGCAGTACTTC. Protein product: CSASLYGGVGRTEQYF.

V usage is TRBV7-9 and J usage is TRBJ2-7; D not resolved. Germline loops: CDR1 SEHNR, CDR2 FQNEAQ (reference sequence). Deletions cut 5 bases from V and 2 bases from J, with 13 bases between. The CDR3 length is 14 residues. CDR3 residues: CASSPTEVTYEQYF. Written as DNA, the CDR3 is TGTGCCAGCAGCCCCACAGAAGTCACCTACGAGCAGTACTTC.

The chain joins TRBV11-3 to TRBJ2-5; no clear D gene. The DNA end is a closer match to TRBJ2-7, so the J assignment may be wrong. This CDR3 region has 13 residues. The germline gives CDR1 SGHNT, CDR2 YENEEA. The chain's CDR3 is CASSFPPKYEQYF. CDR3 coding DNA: TGTGCCAGCAGCTTCCCCCCTAAATACGAGCAGTACTTC.

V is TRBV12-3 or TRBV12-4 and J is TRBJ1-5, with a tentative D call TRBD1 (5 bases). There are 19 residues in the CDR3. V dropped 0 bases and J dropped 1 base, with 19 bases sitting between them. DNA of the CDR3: TGTGCCAGCAGTTTAGCGCTTACGGCGGGGGTCATGAGCAATCAGCCCCAGCATTTT. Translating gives CASSLALTAGVMSNQPQHF.

CDR3 bases: TGCAGTGCTACCTCAGGGACTAGCGGGGCATACGAGCAGTACTTC. Its translation: CSATSGTSGAYEQYF. V usage is TRBV20-1 and J usage is TRBJ2-7, with TRBD2 matching 13 bases. The J segment lost 4 bases and the V segment lost 4 bases, leaving 7 bases of the junction unmatched. CDR3 length: 15 residues. Looked up from germline, CDR1 is DFQATT and CDR2 is SNEGSKA (reference sequence).

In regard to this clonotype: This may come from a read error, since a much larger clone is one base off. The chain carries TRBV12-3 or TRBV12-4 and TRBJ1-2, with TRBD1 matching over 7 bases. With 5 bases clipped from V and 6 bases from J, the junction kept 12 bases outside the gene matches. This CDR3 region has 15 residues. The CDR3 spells CASSPRPGQHHGYTF. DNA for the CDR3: TGTGCCAGCAGTCCCCGGCCGGGACAGCACCATGGCTACACCTTC.

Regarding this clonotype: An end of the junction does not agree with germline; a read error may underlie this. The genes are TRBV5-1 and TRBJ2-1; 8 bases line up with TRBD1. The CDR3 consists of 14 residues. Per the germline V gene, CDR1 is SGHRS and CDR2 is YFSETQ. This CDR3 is CASSSGQGPNEQFF. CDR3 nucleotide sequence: TGCGCCAGTAGCTCCGGACAGGGCCCCAATGAGCAGTTCTTC.

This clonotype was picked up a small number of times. The CDR3 region is CASSPSGTSVNNEQFF. The CDR3 nucleotides read TGTGCCAGCAGTCCATCCGGGACTAGCGTAAACAATGAGCAGTTCTTC. The rearrangement links TRBV12-3 or TRBV12-4 to TRBJ2-1, with 10 bases that match TRBD2. V lost 5 bases and J lost 5; bases outside the gene matches: 9. CDR3 length equals 16 residues.

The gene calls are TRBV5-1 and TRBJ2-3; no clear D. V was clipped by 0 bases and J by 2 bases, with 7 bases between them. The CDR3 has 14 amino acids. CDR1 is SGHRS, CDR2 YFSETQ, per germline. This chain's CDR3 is CASSLGHYTDTQYF. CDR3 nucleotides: TGCGCCAGCAGCTTGGGACACTACACAGATACGCAGTATTTT.

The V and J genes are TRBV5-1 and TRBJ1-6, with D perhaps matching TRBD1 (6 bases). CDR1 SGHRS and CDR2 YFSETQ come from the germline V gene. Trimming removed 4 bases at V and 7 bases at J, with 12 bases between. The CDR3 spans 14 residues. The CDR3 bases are TGCGCCAGCAGCAACGACAGGACAAATTCACCCCTCCACTTT. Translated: CASSNDRTNSPLHF.

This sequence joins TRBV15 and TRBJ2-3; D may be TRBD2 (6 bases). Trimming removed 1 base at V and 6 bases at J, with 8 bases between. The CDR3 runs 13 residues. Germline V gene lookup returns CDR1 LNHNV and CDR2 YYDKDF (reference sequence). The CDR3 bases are TGTGCCACCAGCAGAGGGGAGGTTGATACGCAGTATTTT. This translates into CATSRGEVDTQYF. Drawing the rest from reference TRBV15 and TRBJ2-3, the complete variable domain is DAMVIQNPRYQVTQFGKPVTLSCSQTLNHNVMYWYQQKSSQAPKLLFHYYDKDFNNEADTPDNFQSRRPNTSFCFLDIRSPGLGDTAMYLCATSRGEVDTQYFGPGTRLTVL.

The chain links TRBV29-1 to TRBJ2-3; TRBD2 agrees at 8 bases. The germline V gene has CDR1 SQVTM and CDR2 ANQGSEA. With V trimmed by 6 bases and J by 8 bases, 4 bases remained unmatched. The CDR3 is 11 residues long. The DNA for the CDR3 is TGCAGCGTCTATAGCGGGGTTACGCAGTATTTT. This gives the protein CSVYSGVTQYF.

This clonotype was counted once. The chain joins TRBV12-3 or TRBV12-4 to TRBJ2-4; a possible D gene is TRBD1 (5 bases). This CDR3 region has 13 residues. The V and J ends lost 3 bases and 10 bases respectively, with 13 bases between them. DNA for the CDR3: TGTGCCAGCAGTTTGGGCGACCCAGGGATTCAGTACTTC. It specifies CASSLGDPGIQYF.

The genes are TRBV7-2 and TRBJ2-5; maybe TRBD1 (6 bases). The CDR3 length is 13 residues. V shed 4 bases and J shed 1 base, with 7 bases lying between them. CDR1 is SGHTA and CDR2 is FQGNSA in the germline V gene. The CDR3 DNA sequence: TGTGCCAGCAGCTCAGGGGCCCAAGAGACCCAGTACTTC. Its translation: CASSSGAQETQYF.

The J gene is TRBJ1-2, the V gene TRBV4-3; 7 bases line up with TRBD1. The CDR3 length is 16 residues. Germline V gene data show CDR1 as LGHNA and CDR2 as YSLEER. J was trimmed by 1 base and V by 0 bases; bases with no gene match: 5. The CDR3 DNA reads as TGCGCCAGCAGCCAAGATAGGGGGCCACTTAACTATGGCTACACCTTC. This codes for CASSQDRGPLNYGYTF.

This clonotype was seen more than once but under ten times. CDR3 nucleotide sequence: TGTGCCATCAGTGAGTCGCCTGATCAGCCCCAGCATTTT. Translating gives CAISESPDQPQHF. The chain is built from TRBV10-3 and TRBJ1-5; no clear D gene. The CDR3 consists of 13 residues. The germline V gene has CDR1 ENHRY and CDR2 SYGVKD. The V gene lost 0 bases and the J gene lost 5 bases, with 5 bases spanning the gap.

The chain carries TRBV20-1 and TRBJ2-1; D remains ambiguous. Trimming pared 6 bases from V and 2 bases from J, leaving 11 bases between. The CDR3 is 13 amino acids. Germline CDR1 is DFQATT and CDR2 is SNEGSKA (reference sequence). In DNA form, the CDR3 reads TGCAGTGCACAAGACCCCACCTACAATGAGCAGTTCTTC. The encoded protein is CSAQDPTYNEQFF.

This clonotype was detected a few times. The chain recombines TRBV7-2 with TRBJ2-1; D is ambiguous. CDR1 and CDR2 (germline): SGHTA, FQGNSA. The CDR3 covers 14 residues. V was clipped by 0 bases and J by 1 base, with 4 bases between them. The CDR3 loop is CASSLAESYNEQFF. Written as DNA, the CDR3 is TGTGCCAGCAGCTTAGCAGAGTCCTACAATGAGCAGTTCTTC.